Listed here are 18 T cell receptor beta chains from one sample, sequenced in a study of blood T cell repertoires in COVID-19. This table comes from immunoSEQ multiplex PCR, and its TCRdb copy is limited to in-frame clones, with some not included. The sample has 80,000 to 130,000 clones; just over 85% are singletons. The sample comprised PBMCs or T cells enriched from blood (not recorded which). These receptors all stem from a woman between 50 and 59 years old who had recovered from COVID-19.

This clone was picked up one time. This chain connects TRBV7-9 to TRBJ2-6, with 7 bases that match TRBD2. V was clipped by 0 bases and J by 0 bases; unmatched bases: 5. CDR1 SEHNR and CDR2 FQNEAQ come from the germline V gene (reference sequence). The CDR3 totals 18 residues. The CDR3 spells CASSLAIAGFSGANVLTF. Written as DNA, the CDR3 is TGTGCCAGCAGCTTAGCAATAGCGGGTTTCTCTGGGGCCAACGTCCTGACTTTC.

The chain uses TRBV2 and TRBJ2-7; D gene uncertain. Deletions cut 8 bases from V and 1 base from J, with 12 bases between. Looked up from germline, CDR1 is SNHLY and CDR2 is FYNNEI. The CDR3 contains 13 residues. CDR3 loop: CASSGVFSYEQYF. The CDR3, as DNA: TGTGCCAGCTCCGGAGTTTTTTCCTACGAGCAGTACTTC.

This sequence joins TRBV7-9 and TRBJ2-6, with unresolved D. This CDR3 has 15 amino acids. CDR1 is SEHNR and CDR2 is FQNEAQ in the germline V gene (reference sequence). V lost 4 bases and J lost 0, with 7 bases in between. This CDR3 reads CASSSLSSGANVLTF. CDR3 DNA sequence: TGTGCCAGCAGCTCCCTTTCCTCTGGGGCCAACGTCCTGACTTTC.

This clone was recorded once. This chain connects TRBV21-1 to TRBJ1-2. TRBV21-1 is flagged as a pseudogene. The CDR3 is made up of 16 amino acids. The CDR3 sequence is CASSKRTRGRIGGYTF. The CDR3, as DNA: TGTGCCAGCAGCAAAAGGACACGAGGGAGGATAGGCGGCTACACCTTC.

The V gene is TRBV14, the J gene TRBJ2-2; maybe TRBD2 (6 bases). CDR3 size: 13 residues. The V and J ends lost 4 bases and 3 bases respectively, with 6 bases between them. CDR1 is SGHDN and CDR2 is FVKESK in the germline V gene. The CDR3 sequence is CASSRRDTGELFF. The CDR3 nucleotides are TGTGCCAGCAGCCGGAGGGACACCGGGGAGCTGTTTTTT.

The V call is TRBV18, the J call TRBJ1-5; D is unresolved. Trimming took off 0 bases at V and 4 bases at J, with 16 bases between the two ends. The V gene's germline CDR1 is KGHSH and CDR2 LQKENI. CDR3 length equals 17 residues. CDR3 sequence: CASSPPSGSLQNQPQHF. The CDR3 DNA is TGTGCCAGCTCACCACCGAGCGGCAGCCTTCAGAATCAGCCCCAGCATTTT.

The chain has TRBV7-3 and TRBJ2-1; 14 nucleotides align to TRBD2. Germline V gene lookup returns CDR1 SGHTA and CDR2 FQGTGA. CDR3 length equals 14 residues. Germline trimming cut 5 bases from V and 10 bases from J; bases unmatched to any gene: 4. Here the CDR3 DNA reads TGTGCCAGCAGCCCGGGACTAGCGGGAGAGGAGCAGTTCTTC. Translation gives CASSPGLAGEEQFF.

The chain recombines TRBV30 with TRBJ2-7, with D maybe TRBD1 (5 bases). Trimming shortened V by 3 bases and J by 0 bases, and 12 bases separated the two germline ends. This CDR3 has 14 amino acids. Per the germline V gene, CDR1 is GTSNPN and CDR2 is SVGIG (reference sequence). The CDR3 protein is CAWRDTPSSYEQYF. CDR3 sequence (DNA): TGTGCCTGGAGGGACACCCCGAGCTCCTACGAGCAGTACTTC.

DNA of the CDR3: TGTGCCAGCAGCTTTATTTCCGCTGGAAACACCATATATTTT. It specifies CASSFISAGNTIYF. This sequence joins TRBV7-9 and TRBJ1-3; D gene unclear. The CDR3 runs to 14 residues. The V gene lost 3 bases and the J gene lost 2 bases, with 8 bases spanning the gap. CDR1 is SEHNR and CDR2 is FQNEAQ in the germline V gene (reference sequence).

As DNA, the CDR3 is TGTGCCAGCAGCAGACTAGCGGGAGTGGTATATGGCACAGATACGCAGTATTTT. Translating it yields CASSRLAGVVYGTDTQYF. V and J are TRBV27 and TRBJ2-3; 12 positions agree with TRBD2. V was pared by 6 bases and J by 1 base, with 11 bases of the junction left unmatched. Germline V gene sequence: CDR1 MNHEY, CDR2 SMNVEV (reference sequence). The CDR3 runs 18 residues.

This clone ranks as medium-sized. At the DNA level, this CDR3 is encoded by other sequences in the same sample as well. This chain joins TRBV19 and TRBJ2-1, with 9 bases identical to TRBD2. This CDR3 spans 15 amino acids. Unmatched junction bases numbered 2, after V lost 4 bases and J lost 1 base. CDR1 and CDR2 from the germline V gene are LNHDA and SQIVND (reference sequence). CDR3: CASSKTSGSYNEQFF. CDR3 nucleotide sequence: TGTGCCAGTAGTAAGACTAGCGGTTCCTACAATGAGCAGTTCTTC.

The chain couples TRBV25-1 to TRBJ2-1, with D maybe TRBD1 (5 bases). Germline V gene data show CDR1 as MGHDK and CDR2 as SYGVNS. V gave up 0 bases and J gave up 8 bases, with 14 bases separating them. The CDR3 runs 15 residues. The CDR3 loop is CASSEYKAGSDEQFF. In DNA form, the CDR3 reads TGTGCCAGCAGTGAATATAAGGCAGGGTCCGATGAGCAGTTCTTC.

This chain links TRBV12-3 or TRBV12-4 with TRBJ2-3; a weak D match, TRBD2 (5 bases). This CDR3 has 11 residues. V was clipped by 6 bases and J by 5 bases, with 6 bases between them. The CDR3, as DNA: TGTGCCAGCAGCCGGGGAGATACGCAGTATTTT. Its translation: CASSRGDTQYF.

J is TRBJ1-3 and V is TRBV27; D is unresolved. V shed 3 bases and J shed 0 bases, with 12 bases lying between them. From germline, CDR1 is MNHEY and CDR2 SMNVEV (reference sequence). This CDR3 is 16 amino acids long. The CDR3 region has the DNA TGTGCCAGCAGTTTGGGTCCGACTCACTCTGGAAACACCATATATTTT. As protein: CASSLGPTHSGNTIYF.

The chain combines TRBV3-1 (or the pseudogene TRBV3-2) with TRBJ2-3, with D possibly TRBD2 on 6 matching bases. Trimming stripped 4 bases from V and 0 bases from J, with 14 bases between. The CDR3 extends over 16 amino acids. Per germline, CDR1 LGHDT and CDR2 YNNKEL (reference sequence). Written as DNA, the CDR3 is TGTGCCAGCAGCCCCCCCCGGGGAGGTAGCACAGATACGCAGTATTTT. It yields the protein CASSPPRGGSTDTQYF.

This rearrangement joins TRBV30 to TRBJ1-2; no firm D call. The V gene lost 7 bases and the J gene lost 3 bases, with 12 bases spanning the gap. The germline V gene has CDR1 GTSNPN and CDR2 SVGIG (reference sequence). CDR3 length: 12 residues. CDR3 in amino acids: CAYLLEDYGYTF. The CDR3 DNA follows: TGTGCCTATTTACTAGAGGACTATGGCTACACCTTC.

The chain recombines TRBV19 with TRBJ2-6; possible D gene TRBD1, 7 bases. CDR1 is LNHDA, CDR2 SQIVND, per germline (reference sequence). CDR3 length equals 14 residues. V dropped 7 bases and J dropped 2 bases, with 9 bases sitting between them. The CDR3 sequence is CASTRGAGANVLTF. The DNA of the CDR3 is TGTGCCAGTACCAGGGGGGCTGGGGCCAACGTCCTGACTTTC.

V usage is TRBV27 and J usage is TRBJ2-7; a weak D match, TRBD1 (6 bases). V lost 4 bases and J lost 5, with 21 bases in between. There are 16 residues in the CDR3. The germline gives CDR1 MNHEY, CDR2 SMNVEV (reference sequence). As DNA, the CDR3 is TGTGCCAGCAGTTCCCAAGGACAGCGGAAGCTCCACGAGCAGTACTTC. Its translation: CASSSQGQRKLHEQYF.